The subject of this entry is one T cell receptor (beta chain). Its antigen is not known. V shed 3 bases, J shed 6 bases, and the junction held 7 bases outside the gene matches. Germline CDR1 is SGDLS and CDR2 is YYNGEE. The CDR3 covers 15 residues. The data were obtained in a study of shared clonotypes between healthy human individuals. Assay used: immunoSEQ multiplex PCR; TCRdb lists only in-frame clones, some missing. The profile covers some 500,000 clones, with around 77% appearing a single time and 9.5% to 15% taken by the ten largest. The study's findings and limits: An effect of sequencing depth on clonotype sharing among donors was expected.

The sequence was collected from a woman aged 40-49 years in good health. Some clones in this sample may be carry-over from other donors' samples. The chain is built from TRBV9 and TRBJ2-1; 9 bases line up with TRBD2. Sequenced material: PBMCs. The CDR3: CASSDRLAVVNEQFF. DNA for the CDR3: TGTGCCAGCAGCGACAGACTAGCGGTCGTCAATGAGCAGTTCTTC.